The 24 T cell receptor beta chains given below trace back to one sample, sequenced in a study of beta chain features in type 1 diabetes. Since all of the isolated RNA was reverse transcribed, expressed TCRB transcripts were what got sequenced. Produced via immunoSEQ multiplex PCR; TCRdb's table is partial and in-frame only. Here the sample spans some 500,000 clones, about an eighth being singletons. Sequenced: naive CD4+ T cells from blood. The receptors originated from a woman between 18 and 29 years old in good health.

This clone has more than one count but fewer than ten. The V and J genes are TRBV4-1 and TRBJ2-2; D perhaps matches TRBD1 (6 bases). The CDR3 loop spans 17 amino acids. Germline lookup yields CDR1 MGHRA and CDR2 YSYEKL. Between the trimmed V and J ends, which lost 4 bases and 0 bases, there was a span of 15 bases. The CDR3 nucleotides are TGCGCCAGCAGCCCCACCCGACAGGAAGCGAACACCGGGGAGCTGTTTTTT. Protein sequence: CASSPTRQEANTGELFF.

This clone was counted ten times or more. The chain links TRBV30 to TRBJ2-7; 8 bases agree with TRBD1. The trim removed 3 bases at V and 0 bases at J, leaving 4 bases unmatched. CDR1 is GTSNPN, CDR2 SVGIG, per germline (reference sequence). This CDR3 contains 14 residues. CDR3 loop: CAWRGTGPSYEQYF. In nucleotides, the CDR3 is TGTGCCTGGAGAGGGACAGGCCCCTCCTACGAGCAGTACTTC.

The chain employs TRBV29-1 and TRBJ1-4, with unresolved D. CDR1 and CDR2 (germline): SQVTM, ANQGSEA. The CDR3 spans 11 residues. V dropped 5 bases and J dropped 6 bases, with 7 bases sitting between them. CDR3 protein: CSVNSYEKLFF. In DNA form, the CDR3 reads TGCAGCGTTAACAGCTATGAAAAACTGTTTTTT.

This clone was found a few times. CDR3 region: CAWSVVRTSGRIETQYF. The DNA for the CDR3 is TGTGCCTGGAGTGTTGTTCGAACTAGCGGGAGGATTGAGACCCAGTACTTC. This chain joins TRBV30 and TRBJ2-5; the match to TRBD2 covers 12 bases. CDR1 is GTSNPN and CDR2 is SVGIG in the germline V gene (reference sequence). The CDR3 runs to 17 residues. The V and J ends lost 0 bases and 5 bases, in that order; junction bases with no gene match: 10.

Here the CDR3 DNA reads TGTGCCAGCAGCACCAAGGGACCCCGGAACACAGATACGCAGTATTTT. This encodes CASSTKGPRNTDTQYF. The chain recombines TRBV7-2 with TRBJ2-3; the D call may be TRBD1 or TRBD2 (5 bases each). Per germline, CDR1 SGHTA and CDR2 FQGNSA. This CDR3 has 16 amino acids. Trimming pared 5 bases from V and 2 bases from J, leaving 17 bases between.

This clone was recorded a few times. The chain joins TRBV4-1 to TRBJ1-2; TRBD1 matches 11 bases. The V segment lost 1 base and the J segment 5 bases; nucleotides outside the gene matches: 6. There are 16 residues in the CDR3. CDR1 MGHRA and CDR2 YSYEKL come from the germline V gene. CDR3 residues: CASSQGTGGAEYGYTF. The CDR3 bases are TGCGCCAGCAGCCAAGGGACAGGGGGCGCAGAATATGGCTACACCTTC.

The CDR3 region is CASSLDRQETQYF. The CDR3 DNA follows: TGTGCCAGCAGTCTGGACAGACAAGAGACCCAGTACTTC. V gene TRBV28 combines with J gene TRBJ2-5; the D gene is possibly TRBD1 (6 bases). V gave up 5 bases and J gave up 2 bases, with 9 bases separating them. Germline V lookup: CDR1 MDHEN, CDR2 SYDVKM. The CDR3 loop spans 13 amino acids.

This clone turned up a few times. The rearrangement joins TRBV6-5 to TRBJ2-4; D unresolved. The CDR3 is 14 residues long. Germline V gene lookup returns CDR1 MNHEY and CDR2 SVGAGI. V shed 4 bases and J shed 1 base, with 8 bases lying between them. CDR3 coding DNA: TGTGCCAGCAGTTCTTCACTGGCCAAAAACATTCAGTACTTC. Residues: CASSSSLAKNIQYF.

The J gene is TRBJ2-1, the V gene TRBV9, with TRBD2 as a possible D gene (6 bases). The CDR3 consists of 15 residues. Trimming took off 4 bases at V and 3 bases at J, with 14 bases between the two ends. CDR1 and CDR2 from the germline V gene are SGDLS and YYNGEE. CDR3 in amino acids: CASSRGLPIYNEQFF. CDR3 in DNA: TGTGCCAGCAGCAGGGGACTGCCCATCTACAATGAGCAGTTCTTC.

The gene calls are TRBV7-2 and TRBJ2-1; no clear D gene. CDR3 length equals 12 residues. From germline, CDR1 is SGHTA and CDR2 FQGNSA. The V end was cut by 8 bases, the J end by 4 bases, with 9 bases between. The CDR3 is CASGQDYNEQFF. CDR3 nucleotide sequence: TGTGCCAGCGGCCAGGATTACAATGAGCAGTTCTTC.

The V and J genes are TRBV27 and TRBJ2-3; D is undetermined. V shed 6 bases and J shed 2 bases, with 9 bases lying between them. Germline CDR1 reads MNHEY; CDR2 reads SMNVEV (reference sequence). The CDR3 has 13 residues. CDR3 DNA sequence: TGTGCCAGCAGAGTACAGAACACAGATACGCAGTATTTT. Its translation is CASRVQNTDTQYF.

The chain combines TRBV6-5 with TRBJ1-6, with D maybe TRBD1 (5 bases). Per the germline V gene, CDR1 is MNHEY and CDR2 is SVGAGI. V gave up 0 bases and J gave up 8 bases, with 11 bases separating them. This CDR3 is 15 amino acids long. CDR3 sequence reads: CASSYSRQGDSPLHF. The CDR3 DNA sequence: TGTGCCAGCAGTTACTCAAGGCAGGGAGATTCACCCCTCCACTTT.

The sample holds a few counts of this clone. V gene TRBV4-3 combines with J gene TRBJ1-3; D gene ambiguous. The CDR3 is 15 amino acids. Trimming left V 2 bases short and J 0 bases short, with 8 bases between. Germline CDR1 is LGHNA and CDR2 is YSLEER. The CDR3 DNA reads TGCGCCAGCAGCCAAAAACAGTACTCTGGAAACACCATATATTTT. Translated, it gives CASSQKQYSGNTIYF.

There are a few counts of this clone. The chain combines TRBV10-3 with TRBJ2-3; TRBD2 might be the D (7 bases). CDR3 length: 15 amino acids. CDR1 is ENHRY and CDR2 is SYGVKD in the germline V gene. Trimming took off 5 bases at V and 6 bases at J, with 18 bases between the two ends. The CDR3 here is CAISSRGGARDTQYF. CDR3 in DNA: TGTGCCATCAGTTCTCGTGGGGGGGCTAGGGATACGCAGTATTTT.

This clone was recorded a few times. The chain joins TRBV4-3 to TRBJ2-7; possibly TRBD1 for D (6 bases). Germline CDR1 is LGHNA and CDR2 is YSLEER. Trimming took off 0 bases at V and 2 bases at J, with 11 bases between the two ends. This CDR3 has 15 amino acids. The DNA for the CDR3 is TGCGCCAGCAGCCAAGAGTGGGGGCCGGCCTACGAGCAGTACTTC. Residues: CASSQEWGPAYEQYF.

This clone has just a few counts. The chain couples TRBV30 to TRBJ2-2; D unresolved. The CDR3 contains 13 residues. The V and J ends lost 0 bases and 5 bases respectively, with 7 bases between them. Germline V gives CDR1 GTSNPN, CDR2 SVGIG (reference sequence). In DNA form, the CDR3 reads TGTGCCTGGAGTGTAAAAGGTACCGGGGAGCTGTTTTTT. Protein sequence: CAWSVKGTGELFF.

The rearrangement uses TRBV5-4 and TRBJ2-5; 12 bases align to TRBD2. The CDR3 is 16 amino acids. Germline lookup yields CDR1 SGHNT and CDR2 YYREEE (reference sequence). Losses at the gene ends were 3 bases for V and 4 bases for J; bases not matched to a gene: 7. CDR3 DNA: TGTGCCAGCAGCTCACCTGGGGGACTAGCGGGAGAGACCCAGTACTTC. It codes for CASSSPGGLAGETQYF.

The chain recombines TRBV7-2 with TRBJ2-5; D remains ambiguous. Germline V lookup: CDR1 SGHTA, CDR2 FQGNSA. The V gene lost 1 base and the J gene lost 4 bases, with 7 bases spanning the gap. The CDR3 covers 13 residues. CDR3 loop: CASSLDPRETQYF. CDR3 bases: TGTGCCAGCAGCTTAGATCCTCGAGAGACCCAGTACTTC.

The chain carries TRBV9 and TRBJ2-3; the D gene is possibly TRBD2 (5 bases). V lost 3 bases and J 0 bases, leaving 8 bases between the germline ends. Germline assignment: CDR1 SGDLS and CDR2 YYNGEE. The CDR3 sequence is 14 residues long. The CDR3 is CASSGWTSTDTQYF. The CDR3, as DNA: TGTGCCAGCAGCGGATGGACTAGCACAGATACGCAGTATTTT.

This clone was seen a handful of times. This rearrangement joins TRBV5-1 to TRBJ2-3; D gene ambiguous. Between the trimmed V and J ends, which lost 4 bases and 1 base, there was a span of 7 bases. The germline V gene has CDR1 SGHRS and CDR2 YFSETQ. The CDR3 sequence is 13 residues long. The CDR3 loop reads CASSTPGTDTQYF. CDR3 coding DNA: TGCGCCAGCAGCACCCCAGGCACAGATACGCAGTATTTT.

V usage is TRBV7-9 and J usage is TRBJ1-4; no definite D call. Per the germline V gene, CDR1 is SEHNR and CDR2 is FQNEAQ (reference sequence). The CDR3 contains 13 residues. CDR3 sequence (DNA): TGTGCTTCACGGTCGTCAACTAATGAAAAACTGTTTTTT. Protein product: CASRSSTNEKLFF.

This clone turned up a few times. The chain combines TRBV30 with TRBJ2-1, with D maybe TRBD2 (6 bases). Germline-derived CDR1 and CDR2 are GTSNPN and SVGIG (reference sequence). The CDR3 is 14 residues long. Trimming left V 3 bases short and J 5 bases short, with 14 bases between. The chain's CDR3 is CAWRRGGPNNEQFF. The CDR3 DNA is TGTGCCTGGAGGCGGGGCGGACCTAACAATGAGCAGTTCTTC. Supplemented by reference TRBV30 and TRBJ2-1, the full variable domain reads SQTIHQWPATLVQPVGSPLSLECTVEGTSNPNLYWYRQAAGRGLQLLFYSVGIGQISSEVPQNLSASRPQDRQFILSSKKLLLSDSGFYLCAWRRGGPNNEQFFGPGTRLTVL.

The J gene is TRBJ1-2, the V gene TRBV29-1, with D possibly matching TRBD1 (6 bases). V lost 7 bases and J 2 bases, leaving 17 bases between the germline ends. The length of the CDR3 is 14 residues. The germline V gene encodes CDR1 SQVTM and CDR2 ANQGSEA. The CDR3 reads CSAGGQLGNYGYTF. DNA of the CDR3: TGCAGCGCCGGAGGACAGTTGGGGAACTATGGCTACACCTTC.

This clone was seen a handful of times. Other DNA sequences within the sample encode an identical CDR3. The CDR3 is CASSSRTGGETQYF. The CDR3 bases are TGTGCCAGCAGCTCGAGGACAGGGGGAGAGACCCAGTACTTC. The V and J genes are TRBV7-6 and TRBJ2-5; 10 nucleotides line up with TRBD1. Per germline, CDR1 SGHVS and CDR2 FNYEAQ. The CDR3 totals 14 residues. V dropped 4 bases and J dropped 4; count of bases not matched to a gene: 3.